The 30 T cell receptor beta chains given below trace back to one sample, sequenced in a study of shared clonotypes between healthy human individuals. This table comes from immunoSEQ multiplex PCR, and its TCRdb copy is limited to in-frame clones, with some not included. The sample has about 1.1 million clones, approximately 80% seen once. Sequenced: memory CD4+ T cells from PBMCs. The subset denotes: CD45RA-negative fraction. The source is a man aged 18 to 30 in good health. Some clones in this sample may be carry-over from other donors' samples.

The gene calls are TRBV9 and TRBJ2-5; D possibly corresponds to TRBD2 (6 bases). V shed 0 bases and J shed 4 bases, with 16 bases lying between them. The CDR3 loop spans 16 amino acids. The germline V gene encodes CDR1 SGDLS and CDR2 YYNGEE. DNA for the CDR3: TGTGCCAGCAGCGTAGGCGGGGTGGGCCCCACAGAGACCCAGTACTTC. This codes for CASSVGGVGPTETQYF.

This clone appeared once. This sample includes further DNA sequences coding for the same CDR3. The J gene is TRBJ2-5, the V gene TRBV5-1; D remains unclear. V was clipped by 0 bases and J by 5 bases, with 5 bases between them. The CDR3 runs to 12 residues. In germline, CDR1 is SGHRS, CDR2 YFSETQ. The CDR3 protein is CASSLDGETQYF. The CDR3 coding sequence is TGCGCCAGCAGCTTGGATGGGGAGACCCAGTACTTC.

The chain joins TRBV27 to TRBJ2-3; D unclear. CDR3 size: 14 residues. Trimming left V 3 bases short and J 4 bases short, with 11 bases between. Germline lookup yields CDR1 MNHEY and CDR2 SMNVEV (reference sequence). This CDR3 reads CASSLGRVPDTQYF. The CDR3, as DNA: TGTGCCAGCAGTTTGGGAAGGGTTCCAGATACGCAGTATTTT.

V is TRBV6-1 and J is TRBJ2-6; a possible D gene is TRBD1 (5 bases). V was shortened by 6 bases and J by 4 bases, with 13 bases between the two germline ends. This CDR3 contains 15 residues. Germline V CDR1 and CDR2: MNHNS, SASEGT. CDR3 sequence: CASRSDGAGANVLTF. The CDR3 region has the DNA TGTGCCAGCAGATCCGATGGGGCCGGGGCCAACGTCCTGACTTTC.

About this clone: Since the CDR3 does not end with the conserved phenylalanine or tryptophan, this likely comes from a read error. The chain uses TRBV18 and TRBJ1-2; D is undetermined. The V gene lost 3 bases and the J gene lost 4 bases, with 18 bases spanning the gap. Germline V gives CDR1 KGHSH, CDR2 LQKENI. The CDR3 is 16 amino acids. CDR3 bases: TGTGCCAGCTCACCCCCGGGGAACACCCCTCGCTATGGCTACACCTCC. Amino acids: CASSPPGNTPRYGYTS.

A word on this clone: This may be a read error: a much more frequent sequence differs by one nucleotide. The V and J genes are TRBV7-9 and TRBJ1-4; a weak D match, TRBD1 (6 bases). This CDR3 comprises 15 residues. Germline CDR1 SEHNR, CDR2 FQNEAQ (reference sequence). Here the CDR3 reads CTSSLNGQSNEKLFF. The DNA for the CDR3 is TGTACCAGCAGTTTAAACGGACAGTCAAATGAAAAACTGTTTTTT.

The chain carries TRBV28 and TRBJ1-2; D unclear. Between the trimmed V and J ends, which lost 7 bases and 1 base, there was a span of 7 bases. Germline CDR1 reads MDHEN; CDR2 reads SYDVKM. This CDR3 contains 12 residues. CDR3 in amino acids: CASTSFNYGYTF. Written as DNA, the CDR3 is TGTGCCAGCACTTCTTTTAACTATGGCTACACCTTC.

The CDR3 protein is CASSLATEANYGYTF. The CDR3 coding sequence is TGTGCCAGCAGTTTGGCAACGGAAGCTAACTATGGCTACACCTTC. V usage is TRBV2 and J usage is TRBJ1-2; no firm D call. Germline CDR1 and CDR2: SNHLY and FYNNEI. Trimming removed 5 bases at V and 0 bases at J, with 13 bases between. This CDR3 is built from 15 residues.

The chain couples TRBV28 to TRBJ1-1; D gene ambiguous. The CDR3 has 14 amino acids. Per germline, CDR1 MDHEN and CDR2 SYDVKM. Trimming pared 2 bases from V and 6 bases from J, leaving 13 bases between. The CDR3 bases are TGTGCCAGCAGTTTAGCAAAGAGGGCGCCTGAAGCTTTCTTT. Its protein is CASSLAKRAPEAFF.

The chain couples TRBV10-3 to TRBJ2-7; D is possibly TRBD2 (5 bases). The CDR3 contains 20 residues. Germline V gives CDR1 ENHRY, CDR2 SYGVKD. V was trimmed by 0 bases and J by 0 bases, leaving 24 bases between them. CDR3 DNA sequence: TGTGCCATCAGTGAGTCGAAAGCTAGCTCCCGTACCCGCTTCTCCTACGAGCAGTACTTC. It translates to CAISESKASSRTRFSYEQYF.

The chain recombines TRBV28 with TRBJ1-1, with TRBD1 matching over 12 bases. The CDR3 extends over 15 amino acids. V gave up 4 bases and J gave up 8 bases; unmatched junction bases: 8. Germline-derived CDR1 and CDR2 are MDHEN and SYDVKM. CDR3 in amino acids: CASSYSGTGGWEAFF. In nucleotides, the CDR3 is TGTGCCAGCAGTTATTCAGGGACAGGGGGCTGGGAAGCTTTCTTT.

J is TRBJ1-4 and V is TRBV5-4; D remains unclear. Germline V CDR1 and CDR2: SGHNT, YYREEE (reference sequence). The CDR3 is 16 amino acids. V was cut by 2 bases and J by 7 bases, with 18 bases left in between. CDR3 in amino acids: CASSFSVSGRGEKLFF. The CDR3 coding sequence is TGTGCCAGCAGCTTCTCCGTTTCGGGCAGAGGTGAAAAACTGTTTTTT.

Comment on this clone: The same CDR3 also results from other DNA sequences found in this sample. This rearrangement joins TRBV9 to TRBJ1-5, with D unclear. V lost 5 bases and J 2 bases, leaving 8 bases between the germline ends. This CDR3 has 13 residues. The germline V gene has CDR1 SGDLS and CDR2 YYNGEE. The CDR3 region has the DNA TGTGCCAGCAGTACTTGGGGCAATCAGCCCCAGCATTTT. This gives the protein CASSTWGNQPQHF.

This clone has just one count. V gene TRBV30 combines with J gene TRBJ2-1, with 12 bases identical to TRBD2. CDR1 GTSNPN and CDR2 SVGIG come from the germline V gene (reference sequence). The CDR3 is 16 residues long. V was pared by 3 bases and J by 10 bases, with 13 bases of the junction left unmatched. DNA of the CDR3: TGTGCCTGGAGGGGAACCGGGACTAGCGGGTCCAAAGAGCAGTTCTTC. The encoded protein is CAWRGTGTSGSKEQFF. Together with reference TRBV30 and TRBJ2-1, the CDR3 gives the full variable domain: SQTIHQWPATLVQPVGSPLSLECTVEGTSNPNLYWYRQAAGRGLQLLFYSVGIGQISSEVPQNLSASRPQDRQFILSSKKLLLSDSGFYLCAWRGTGTSGSKEQFFGPGTRLTVL.

The chain carries TRBV7-2 and TRBJ1-2; 7 bases agree with TRBD1. The CDR3 extends over 15 amino acids. The trim removed 3 bases at V and 3 bases at J, leaving 7 bases unmatched. Germline loops: CDR1 SGHTA, CDR2 FQGNSA. CDR3 region: CASSLTGHPDYGYTF. CDR3 nucleotide sequence: TGTGCCAGCAGCTTGACAGGGCATCCAGACTATGGCTACACCTTC.

The chain joins TRBV14 to TRBJ2-5; the D is unclear. The V end was cut by 4 bases, the J end by 4 bases, with 10 bases between. The CDR3 covers 13 residues. The germline V gene encodes CDR1 SGHDN and CDR2 FVKESK. CDR3 protein: CASSPWGTETQYF. The DNA for the CDR3 is TGTGCCAGCAGCCCTTGGGGTACAGAGACCCAGTACTTC.

This clone was counted a single time. This chain joins TRBV4-1 and TRBJ1-1; possibly TRBD1 for D (6 bases). CDR3 length: 14 amino acids. Trimming removed 4 bases from V and 3 bases from J, with 12 bases in between. Germline V CDR1 and CDR2: MGHRA, YSYEKL. This CDR3 reads CASSRDTAYTEAFF. The CDR3 DNA is TGCGCCAGCAGCCGGGACACAGCATACACTGAAGCTTTCTTT.

This clone was seen at least ten times. The chain employs TRBV29-1 and TRBJ2-1; 8 positions agree with TRBD2. CDR1 is SQVTM and CDR2 is ANQGSEA in the germline V gene. V gave up 2 bases and J gave up 7 bases; unmatched junction bases: 4. CDR3 length: 13 residues. CDR3 sequence (DNA): TGCAGCGTTGAAAGCGGGAGAGGTAATGAGCAGTTCTTC. Its protein product is CSVESGRGNEQFF.

This clone was recorded a few times. With only one base between it and a far larger clone, this is likely a read error. Other DNA sequences in this specimen translate into the identical CDR3. The J gene is TRBJ2-6, the V gene TRBV29-1; D uncertain. The V and J ends lost 3 bases and 0 bases respectively, with 3 bases between them. Germline CDR1 is SQVTM and CDR2 is ANQGSEA. The CDR3 spans 13 residues. Written as DNA, the CDR3 is TGCAGCGTTGACATCTCTGGGGCCAACGTCCTGACTTTC. It codes for CSVDISGANVLTF.

This clone has only one observation. This chain links TRBV4-1 with TRBJ1-4, with 7 bases that match TRBD1. Losses at the gene ends were 5 bases for V and 8 bases for J; bases not matched to a gene: 11. CDR3 length: 15 residues. The V gene's germline CDR1 is MGHRA and CDR2 YSYEKL. CDR3 residues: CASSNYRGVGEKLFF. CDR3 coding DNA: TGCGCCAGCAGCAATTACAGGGGAGTAGGAGAAAAACTGTTTTTT.

The V call is TRBV18, the J call TRBJ1-5, with TRBD1 matching over 8 bases. The junction had 2 bases not matched to a gene; V was cut back by 0 bases and J by 4 bases. This CDR3 region has 15 residues. Looked up from germline, CDR1 is KGHSH and CDR2 is LQKENI. The CDR3 region is CASSPPGQANQPQHF. In DNA form, the CDR3 reads TGTGCCAGCTCACCACCGGGACAGGCGAATCAGCCCCAGCATTTT.

The genes are TRBV7-9 and TRBJ2-7; 9 bases map to TRBD1. The germline V gene encodes CDR1 SEHNR and CDR2 FQNEAQ (reference sequence). The CDR3 has 14 amino acids. After removal of 4 bases from V and 3 bases from J, the junction contained 4 bases not matched to a gene. CDR3 region: CASSSTGQGYEQYF. The CDR3 nucleotides are TGTGCCAGCAGCTCAACGGGACAGGGCTACGAGCAGTACTTC.

This chain uses TRBV4-1 with TRBJ1-4; 7 bases are a match to TRBD1. CDR3 length: 17 residues. Germline CDR1 and CDR2: MGHRA and YSYEKL. The trim removed 2 bases at V and 5 bases at J, leaving 11 bases unmatched. This CDR3 is CASSQPVRGQRNEKLFF. CDR3 in DNA: TGCGCCAGCAGCCAACCAGTAAGGGGGCAGCGGAATGAAAAACTGTTTTTT.

The chain links TRBV28 to TRBJ2-1; TRBD2 matches at 8 bases. V lost 6 bases and J lost 0; bases outside the gene matches: 19. Germline-derived CDR1 and CDR2 are MDHEN and SYDVKM. The CDR3 is 20 amino acids. The DNA for the CDR3 is TGTGCCAGCAGCCTAGGTCGGGGGGGGTCGAGACTAAGCTCCTACAATGAGCAGTTCTTC. Its protein is CASSLGRGGSRLSSYNEQFF.

This clone showed up just once. This chain links TRBV19 with TRBJ2-7, with TRBD2 identical over 8 bases. The CDR3 extends over 15 amino acids. Germline loops: CDR1 LNHDA, CDR2 SQIVND (reference sequence). V shed 2 bases, J shed 4 bases, and the junction held 7 bases outside the gene matches. The CDR3 spells CASSITSGAIYEQYF. DNA of the CDR3: TGTGCCAGTAGTATAACTAGCGGAGCGATTTACGAGCAGTACTTC. The whole variable domain, filled in from reference TRBV19 and TRBJ2-7, reads DGGITQSPKYLFRKEGQNVTLSCEQNLNHDAMYWYRQDPGQGLRLIYYSQIVNDFQKGDIAEGYSVSREKKESFPLTVTSAQKNPTAFYLCASSITSGAIYEQYFGPGTRLTVT.

The chain joins TRBV29-1 to TRBJ2-1; no clear D gene. The CDR3 has 13 amino acids. Trimming removed 3 bases from V and 5 bases from J, with 11 bases in between. CDR1 SQVTM and CDR2 ANQGSEA come from the germline V gene. The CDR3 region is CSVDRLLNNEQFF. The CDR3 region has the DNA TGCAGCGTTGATAGGCTCCTCAACAATGAGCAGTTCTTC.

Note on this clone: Other DNA sequences from this sample encode an identical CDR3 as well. The rearrangement links TRBV28 to TRBJ1-5; D remains unclear. The CDR3 length is 12 residues. The germline gives CDR1 MDHEN, CDR2 SYDVKM. V dropped 6 bases and J dropped 5 bases, with 8 bases sitting between them. The CDR3 DNA is TGTGCCAGCAGGCCCATTCATCAGCCCCAGCATTTT. As protein: CASRPIHQPQHF.

This clone was recorded only once. The chain is built from TRBV5-5 and TRBJ1-1; D unresolved. This CDR3 is 16 amino acids long. Germline CDR1 SGHKS, CDR2 YYEKEE (reference sequence). Trimming removed 0 bases from V and 0 bases from J, with 12 bases in between. CDR3 nucleotide sequence: TGTGCCAGCAGCTTGGCACGGGGAGAGGTGAACACTGAAGCTTTCTTT. Amino acid sequence: CASSLARGEVNTEAFF.

The chain links TRBV20-1 to TRBJ2-1; the D is unclear. The length of the CDR3 is 11 residues. V dropped 1 base and J dropped 9 bases, with 7 bases sitting between them. Germline CDR1 DFQATT, CDR2 SNEGSKA (reference sequence). The chain's CDR3 is CSARGSTEQFF. Written as DNA, the CDR3 is TGCAGTGCTAGAGGTAGCACTGAGCAGTTCTTC.

This clone showed up just a few times. This chain connects TRBV9 to TRBJ1-1; D perhaps matches TRBD1 (5 bases). Germline loops: CDR1 SGDLS, CDR2 YYNGEE. This CDR3 is built from 14 residues. Trimming shortened V by 3 bases and J by 1 base, and 10 bases separated the two germline ends. CDR3 nucleotides: TGTGCCAGCAGCGGCCTGGACACGAACACTGAAGCTTTCTTT. Encoded protein: CASSGLDTNTEAFF.